This T cell receptor beta chain derives from a study of cytomegalovirus exposure and HLA in healthy donors. General study results and limits: First-cohort TCR clusters were later found to tend to co-occur in the approximately 120 validation repertoires. Most TCRs appeared rarely, but some public TCRs recurred in many donors. Under in vitro conditions, three CMV-associated chains were confirmed as specific for CMV antigens.

The repertoire was sequenced with immunoSEQ multiplex PCR; TCRdb's copy has only in-frame clones and lacks some. The sample contains about 180,000 clones, 75% to 90% of which appear only once. With respect to this clone: Its matching antigen is unknown.

The CDR3 contains 16 residues. CDR1 is MGHRA, CDR2 YSYEKL, per germline. Trimming left V 2 bases short and J 0 bases short, with 13 bases between. The rearrangement links TRBV4-1 to TRBJ2-5; tentatively, D is TRBD1 (6 bases). Sample: PBMCs. The receptor was derived from a man aged 18 to 29 in good health and CMV-seropositive. CDR3 DNA: TGCGCCAGCAGCCAACCCCCGACAGGTTACCAAGAGACCCAGTACTTC. This encodes CASSQPPTGYQETQYF.